This T cell receptor beta chain appears in the sequencing data of a study of blood T cell repertoires in COVID-19. This clone showed up just once. The J segment lost 10 bases and the V segment lost 4 bases, leaving 16 bases of the junction unmatched. This CDR3 contains 15 residues. Germline V gives CDR1 SGHTA, CDR2 FQGNSA. The repertoire was sequenced with immunoSEQ multiplex PCR; TCRdb's copy has only in-frame clones and lacks some. The table records roughly 200,000 clones, around 84% of them present only once. Material for sequencing was PBMCs or T cells enriched from blood (not recorded which). The sequence derives from a woman aged 25 to 39 who had been exposed to COVID-19. J is TRBJ2-7 and V is TRBV7-2; the match to TRBD2 covers 7 bases. CDR3 sequence (DNA): TGTGCCAGCAGCTCAGAGGGCGGGAGACTCCTTAGCCAGTACTTC. Its protein is CASSSEGGRLLSQYF.